This T cell receptor (beta chain) was sequenced for a study of cytomegalovirus exposure and HLA in healthy donors. The study's findings and limits: In a later analysis, HLA-C alleles had the fewest associated TCRs, DRB1 alleles the most. Reportedly, a later analysis found an Asian-associated ancestry cluster had fewer N-insertions than the approximately 700-donor mean.

Note on this clone: The antigen remains undetermined.

Primers: 60 Vbeta forward and 13 Jbeta reverse. Using immunoSEQ multiplex PCR, the repertoire was profiled, and TCRdb retains in-frame clones only, with some absent. This sample's table has approximately 50,000 clones. The specimen was PBMCs. The receptor was isolated from a woman in her thirties or forties in good health and CMV-seronegative.

The CDR3 nucleotides are TGTGCCAGCAGCCATGGACTAGCGGACAACACCGGGGAGCTGTTTTTT. This codes for CASSHGLADNTGELFF. The V and J genes are TRBV4-2 and TRBJ2-2, with 10 bases matching TRBD2. After removal of 3 bases from V and 2 bases from J, the junction contained 3 bases not matched to a gene. CDR1 LGHNA and CDR2 YNFKEQ come from the germline V gene. This CDR3 contains 16 residues.